The sequence of this T cell receptor (beta chain) was determined in a study of early T cells in non-severe SARS-CoV-2 infection. The CDR3 has 13 amino acids. Deletions cut 2 bases from V and 7 bases from J, with 12 bases between. CDR1 and CDR2 from the germline V gene are SGDLS and YYNGEE. This clonotype was observed a few times. TCRdb re-called the 5' RACE reads through MiXCR, storing one row per CDR3 protein. The sample includes 25,000 to 30,000 distinct CDR3 sequences, 9.5% to 10% of them seen just once. This clonotype originated in an adult who was a healthcare worker with PCR-confirmed SARS-CoV-2 infection or an uninfected control (not recorded which). The chain is built from TRBV9 and TRBJ2-5; D uncertain. Material for sequencing was whole blood. The CDR3: CASSVGPSGTQYF. The CDR3 DNA sequence: TGTGCCAGCAGCGTCGGGCCTTCGGGGACCCAGTACTTC. The full variable domain, its missing parts supplied by reference TRBV9 and TRBJ2-5, is DSGVTQTPKHLITATGQRVTLRCSPRSGDLSVYWYQQSLDQGLQFLIQYYNGEERAKGNILERFSAQQFPDLHSELNLSSLELGDSALYFCASSVGPSGTQYFGPGTRLLVL.